These 24 T cell receptor beta chains were sequenced from one sample in a study of OX40 agonist ivuxolimab in advanced cancers. TCRdb's table, derived via immunoSEQ multiplex PCR, lists solely in-frame clones and lacks some. This sample has tens of thousands of clones; 70% to 85% occur once, and the top ten carry under 4%. The specimen comprised CD4+ or CD8+ T cells sorted from blood, sampled in a trial of the OX40 agonist ivuxolimab. Every receptor here comes from an adult with an advanced solid tumor such as melanoma, head and neck, liver or kidney cancer.

The rearrangement uses TRBV28 and TRBJ2-2; D unresolved. The CDR3 covers 14 residues. Germline-derived CDR1 and CDR2 are MDHEN and SYDVKM. Trimming cost V 7 bases and J 1 base, with 10 bases left between them. The CDR3 protein is CASTGRMNTGELFF. The CDR3 bases are TGTGCCAGCACCGGCAGAATGAACACCGGGGAGCTGTTTTTT.

V and J are TRBV7-3 and TRBJ2-3, with 10 bases aligning to TRBD2. Germline V lookup: CDR1 SGHTA, CDR2 FQGTGA. The CDR3 length is 17 residues. Losses at the gene ends were 1 base for V and 1 base for J; bases not matched to a gene: 5. The CDR3 spells CASSLIALAGGTDTQYF. The CDR3 DNA reads as TGTGCCAGCAGCTTAATTGCTCTAGCGGGAGGCACAGATACGCAGTATTTT.

V gene TRBV7-9 combines with J gene TRBJ2-4; D is uncertain. V was shortened by 5 bases and J by 0 bases, with 11 bases between the two germline ends. In germline, CDR1 is SEHNR, CDR2 FQNEAQ (reference sequence). CDR3 length: 15 amino acids. DNA for the CDR3: TGTGCCAGCAGCCTAAGTAAAATAGCCAAAAACATTCAGTACTTC. Its translation: CASSLSKIAKNIQYF.

Turning to this clone: Other DNA sequences of this sample code for an identical CDR3. The V gene is TRBV5-1, the J gene TRBJ2-2; 10 bases are a match to TRBD2. This CDR3 contains 15 residues. In germline, CDR1 is SGHRS, CDR2 YFSETQ. Germline trimming cut 0 bases from V and 4 bases from J; bases unmatched to any gene: 0. CDR3 in DNA: TGCGCCAGCAGCTTGGCTAGCGGGAGCACCGGGGAGCTGTTTTTT. Its protein product is CASSLASGSTGELFF.

The chain couples TRBV7-6 to TRBJ2-1; 8 nucleotides match TRBD2. Trimming removed 5 bases from V and 8 bases from J; junction bases left unmatched: 11. Germline V gene data show CDR1 as SGHVS and CDR2 as FNYEAQ. The CDR3 length is 15 residues. CDR3 DNA sequence: TGTGCCAGCAGCCCCCTACAGCGGGAGTCGGATGAGCAGTTCTTC. Its translation: CASSPLQRESDEQFF.

This chain links TRBV7-3 with TRBJ2-2, with 11 bases lining up with TRBD2. J was trimmed by 6 bases and V by 3 bases; bases with no gene match: 0. The germline V gene encodes CDR1 SGHTA and CDR2 FQGTGA. This CDR3 has 14 amino acids. The CDR3 sequence is CASSFSGRAGELFF. In DNA form, the CDR3 reads TGTGCCAGCAGCTTTAGCGGGAGGGCCGGGGAGCTGTTTTTT.

This clone was counted a single time. The genes are TRBV28 and TRBJ1-5; D remains ambiguous. The CDR3 length is 12 residues. The V gene lost 2 bases and the J gene lost 4 bases, with 3 bases spanning the gap. Looked up from germline, CDR1 is MDHEN and CDR2 is SYDVKM. CDR3 sequence (DNA): TGTGCCAGCAGTTTAGATAATCAGCCCCAGCATTTT. Its protein is CASSLDNQPQHF.

This CDR3 is CASSSRTGNTDTQYF. CDR3 nucleotides: TGTGCCAGCAGTTCCCGGACAGGGAACACAGATACGCAGTATTTT. The chain links TRBV28 to TRBJ2-3; 8 nucleotides align to TRBD1. J gave up 2 bases and V 4 bases, and 5 bases lay outside the gene matches. Germline CDR1 MDHEN, CDR2 SYDVKM. The CDR3 is made up of 15 amino acids.

The chain joins TRBV11-2 to TRBJ2-5, with TRBD2 as a possible D gene (6 bases). The CDR3 covers 14 residues. V was shortened by 3 bases and J by 4 bases, with 12 bases between the two germline ends. Germline V gives CDR1 SGHAT, CDR2 FQNNGV. The CDR3 sequence is CASSFAGRRETQYF. The DNA for the CDR3 is TGTGCCAGCAGCTTTGCGGGGCGTAGAGAGACCCAGTACTTC.

The rearrangement links TRBV7-9 to TRBJ1-4, with 10 positions matching TRBD1. Per germline, CDR1 SEHNR and CDR2 FQNEAQ (reference sequence). The V and J ends lost 5 bases and 6 bases, in that order; junction bases with no gene match: 6. This CDR3 has 15 amino acids. CDR3 sequence reads: CASSPTGTGDEKLFF. The CDR3 nucleotides read TGTGCCAGCAGCCCGACCGGGACAGGGGATGAAAAACTGTTTTTT.

V and J are TRBV5-4 and TRBJ2-1; D is possibly TRBD1 or TRBD2 (6 bases each). The ends were cut back, 4 bases at V and 7 bases at J, with 21 bases in the middle. Germline V gives CDR1 SGHNT, CDR2 YYREEE (reference sequence). The CDR3 runs to 16 residues. The CDR3 here is CASSQEGWGARNEQFF. Here the CDR3 DNA reads TGTGCCAGCAGCCAGGAAGGTTGGGGGGCAAGGAATGAGCAGTTCTTC.

The V gene is TRBV19, the J gene TRBJ2-2, with TRBD2 matching 9 bases. The CDR3 loop spans 15 amino acids. Germline CDR1 LNHDA, CDR2 SQIVND (reference sequence). With V trimmed by 4 bases and J by 1 base, 1 base remained unmatched. The chain's CDR3 is CASSTTSGNTGELFF. DNA for the CDR3: TGTGCCAGTAGTACGACTAGCGGGAACACCGGGGAGCTGTTTTTT.

This chain links TRBV27 with TRBJ2-1, with 9 bases lining up with TRBD2. Germline assignment: CDR1 MNHEY and CDR2 SMNVEV (reference sequence). V gave up 9 bases and J gave up 9 bases; unmatched junction bases: 18. The CDR3 loop spans 16 amino acids. The CDR3 loop reads CASLGIAGALQGEQFF. The CDR3 nucleotides read TGTGCCAGTCTTGGGATAGCGGGAGCTCTACAGGGTGAGCAGTTCTTC.

The CDR3 reads CASSATDHTF. CDR3 DNA: TGTGCCAGCAGTGCTACAGATCACACCTTC. J is TRBJ1-2 and V is TRBV2; D is unresolved. The germline V gene has CDR1 SNHLY and CDR2 FYNNEI. This CDR3 is built from 10 residues. The V end was cut by 4 bases, the J end by 12 bases, with 9 bases between.

This rearrangement joins TRBV11-2 to TRBJ2-3; D ambiguous. CDR1 SGHAT and CDR2 FQNNGV come from the germline V gene. Trimming shortened V by 4 bases and J by 3 bases, and 2 bases separated the two germline ends. The CDR3 sequence is 11 residues long. The CDR3 loop is CASSSTDTQYF. CDR3 bases: TGTGCCAGCAGCTCGACAGATACGCAGTATTTT.

This chain connects TRBV6-1 to TRBJ2-2; TRBD1 or TRBD2 may be the D gene (5 bases each). V was pared by 5 bases and J by 5 bases, with 9 bases between. In germline, CDR1 is MNHNS, CDR2 SASEGT. The CDR3 is 13 residues long. The CDR3 DNA reads as TGTGCCAGCAGTCCCGGGGCGACCGGGGAGCTGTTTTTT. This gives the protein CASSPGATGELFF.

This clone was found once. J is TRBJ2-1 and V is TRBV19, with no clear D. The CDR3 extends over 14 amino acids. Germline CDR1 LNHDA, CDR2 SQIVND (reference sequence). With 7 bases removed from V and 6 bases from J, the gap between germline ends came to 16 bases. CDR3 DNA sequence: TGTGCCAGTATGAGGAAGGAAAACGTCAATGAGCAGTTCTTC. This codes for CASMRKENVNEQFF.

A few counts support this clone. The chain links TRBV11-2 to TRBJ2-3; D is possibly TRBD1 (5 bases). The CDR3 contains 12 residues. CDR1 is SGHAT and CDR2 is FQNNGV in the germline V gene. Between the trimmed V and J ends, which lost 3 bases and 5 bases, there was a span of 6 bases. The DNA for the CDR3 is TGTGCCAGCAGCTTTCAGGGAGATACGCAGTATTTT. As protein: CASSFQGDTQYF.

The chain employs TRBV4-1 and TRBJ2-2, with 9 bases lining up with TRBD2. V was pared by 4 bases and J by 4 bases, with 4 bases of the junction left unmatched. Germline CDR1 MGHRA, CDR2 YSYEKL. The CDR3 covers 15 residues. CDR3 coding DNA: TGCGCCAGCAGCCCGGGACTAGCAGGCACCGGGGAGCTGTTTTTT. Encoded protein: CASSPGLAGTGELFF.

The chain couples TRBV2 to TRBJ2-1, with D hard to call. The germline V gene encodes CDR1 SNHLY and CDR2 FYNNEI. The V gene lost 5 bases and the J gene lost 4 bases, with 6 bases spanning the gap. This CDR3 contains 12 residues. This CDR3 reads CASSKSYNEQFF. In DNA, the CDR3 is TGTGCCAGCAGTAAATCATACAATGAGCAGTTCTTC.

This clone was picked up one time. The chain links TRBV5-4 to TRBJ2-7; TRBD2 might be the D (7 bases). The ends were cut back, 1 base at V and 5 bases at J, with 13 bases in the middle. The CDR3 runs 14 residues. The germline V gene has CDR1 SGHNT and CDR2 YYREEE (reference sequence). The CDR3 loop is CASSLSQGRDEQYF. The DNA for the CDR3 is TGTGCCAGCAGCTTGTCCCAGGGGAGGGACGAGCAGTACTTC.

This chain links TRBV28 with TRBJ2-5; D is tentatively TRBD1 or TRBD2 (6 bases each). The closer fit of TRBJ2-7 to the DNA end suggests the J call may be wrong. CDR1 is MDHEN, CDR2 SYDVKM, per germline. The CDR3 runs 16 residues. The CDR3 protein is CASSSPWGLANFEQYF. The CDR3 DNA sequence: TGTGCCAGCAGTTCCCCCTGGGGGCTAGCGAATTTCGAGCAGTACTTC.

V usage is TRBV9 and J usage is TRBJ1-4; D is perhaps TRBD1 (5 bases). CDR3 length: 15 residues. Between the trimmed V and J ends, which lost 2 bases and 7 bases, there was a span of 15 bases. Germline lookup yields CDR1 SGDLS and CDR2 YYNGEE. The CDR3, as DNA: TGTGCCAGCAGCGTCCGCGCCATTGGGGCTGAAAAACTGTTTTTT. The encoded protein is CASSVRAIGAEKLFF.

V gene TRBV18 combines with J gene TRBJ1-4, with no clear D. This CDR3 has 15 residues. Looked up from germline, CDR1 is KGHSH and CDR2 is LQKENI. The germline V and J ends were trimmed by 3 bases and 7 bases, with 15 bases remaining between them. CDR3 protein: CASSPRERSVEKLFF. DNA of the CDR3: TGTGCCAGCTCACCTCGGGAGCGGAGTGTTGAAAAACTGTTTTTT.